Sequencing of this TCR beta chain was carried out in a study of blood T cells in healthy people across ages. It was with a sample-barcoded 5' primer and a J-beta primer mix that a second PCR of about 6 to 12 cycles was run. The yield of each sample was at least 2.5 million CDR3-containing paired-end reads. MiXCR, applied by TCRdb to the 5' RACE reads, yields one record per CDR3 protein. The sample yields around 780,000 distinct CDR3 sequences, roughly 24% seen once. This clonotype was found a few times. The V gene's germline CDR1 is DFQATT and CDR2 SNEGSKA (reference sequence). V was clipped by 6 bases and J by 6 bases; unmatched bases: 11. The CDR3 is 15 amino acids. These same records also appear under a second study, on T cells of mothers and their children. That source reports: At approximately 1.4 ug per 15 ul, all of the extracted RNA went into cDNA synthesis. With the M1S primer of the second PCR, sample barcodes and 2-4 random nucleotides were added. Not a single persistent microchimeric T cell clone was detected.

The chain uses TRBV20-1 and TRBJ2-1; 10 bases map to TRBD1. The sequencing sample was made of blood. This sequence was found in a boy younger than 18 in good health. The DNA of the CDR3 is TGCAGTGCCCTCCCCGGGACAGGGGACATCAATGAGCAGTTCTTC. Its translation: CSALPGTGDINEQFF.